The present T cell receptor (beta chain) was sequenced within a study of cytomegalovirus exposure and HLA in healthy donors. On the study more broadly: A prior study identified 117 million unique TCR beta sequences from about 179 million T cells.

Trimming removed 3 bases from V and 4 bases from J; junction bases left unmatched: 6. The CDR3 extends over 14 amino acids. Germline V gene data show CDR1 as GTSNPN and CDR2 as SVGIG (reference sequence). The donors, nominally healthy at sampling, likely had unrecorded immune exposures. Study findings and constraints: Productive status was seen about 87% or about 30% of the time for most TCR beta V segments in an earlier analysis.

Vbeta (60) and Jbeta (13) primers were used in the PCR. The assay was immunoSEQ multiplex PCR, and TCRdb's table has in-frame clones only and misses some. The sample lists about 120,000 clones; more than 55% were seen once. A remark on this clone: The antigen is unknown.

The V gene is TRBV30, the J gene TRBJ1-5, with TRBD1 matching over 7 bases. This TCR came from a man between 18 and 29 years old in good health and CMV-seronegative. Source material: PBMCs. CDR3 amino acids: CAWRGGSANQPQHF. The CDR3 coding sequence is TGTGCCTGGAGAGGGGGCAGCGCAAATCAGCCCCAGCATTTT.